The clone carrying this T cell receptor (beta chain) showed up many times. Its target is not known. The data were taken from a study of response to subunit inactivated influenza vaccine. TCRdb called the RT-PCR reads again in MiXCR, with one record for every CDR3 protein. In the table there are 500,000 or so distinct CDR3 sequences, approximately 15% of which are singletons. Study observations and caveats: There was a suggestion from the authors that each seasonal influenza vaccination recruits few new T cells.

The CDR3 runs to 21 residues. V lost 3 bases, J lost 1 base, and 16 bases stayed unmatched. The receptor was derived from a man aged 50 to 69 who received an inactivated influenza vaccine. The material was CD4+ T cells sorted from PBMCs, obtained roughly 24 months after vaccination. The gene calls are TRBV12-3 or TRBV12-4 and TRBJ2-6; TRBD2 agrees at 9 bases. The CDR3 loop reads CASSLILRGGVFSSGANVLTF. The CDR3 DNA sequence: TGTGCCAGCAGTTTGATTCTGCGCGGGGGGGTCTTTTCTTCTGGGGCCAACGTCCTGACTTTC.